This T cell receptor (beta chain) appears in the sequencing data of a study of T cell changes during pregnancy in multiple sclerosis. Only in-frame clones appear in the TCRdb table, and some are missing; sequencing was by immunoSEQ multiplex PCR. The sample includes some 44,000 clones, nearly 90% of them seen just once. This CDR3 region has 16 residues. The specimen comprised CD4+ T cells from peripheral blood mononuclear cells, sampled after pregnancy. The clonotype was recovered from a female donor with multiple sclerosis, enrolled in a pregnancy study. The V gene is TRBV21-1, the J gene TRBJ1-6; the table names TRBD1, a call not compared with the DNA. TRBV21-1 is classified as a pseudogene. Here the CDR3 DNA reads TGTGCCAGCAGCAAACCCCGGACAGGGATGCTTTCACCCCTCCACTTT. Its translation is CASSKPRTGMLSPLHF.